There are a few counts of the clone carrying this TCR beta chain. No antigen is known for it. TCRdb keeps only in-frame clones here, not all; method: immunoSEQ multiplex PCR. This sample carries roughly 13,000 clones, around 70% of them seen once, and the ten largest clones take about 14%. The pancreas tissue came from patients undergoing total pancreatectomy with islet autotransplantation. The data were taken from a study of immune characteristics of hereditary and idiopathic chronic pancreatitis. Findings and limits, study-wide: Vbeta-Jbeta usage, including TRBV10, TRBV19, TRBV23 and TRBV5, differed by pancreatitis type. Because tissue was from TPIAT only, disease duration differences may confound results. This study excluded chronic pancreatitis caused by alcohol use.

This CDR3 is 16 amino acids long. Germline-derived CDR1 and CDR2 are GTSNPN and SVGIG (reference sequence). Losses at the gene ends were 1 base for V and 0 bases for J; bases not matched to a gene: 5. Sequencing was carried out using pancreas tissue with hereditary chronic pancreatitis. The chain has TRBV30 and TRBJ2-2, with 7 bases matching TRBD2. The source of this sequence is a human donor with chronic pancreatitis. The CDR3 is CAWSGGLVSNTGELFF. The CDR3 DNA reads TGTGCCTGGAGTGGAGGACTAGTCTCGAACACCGGGGAGCTGTTTTTT.